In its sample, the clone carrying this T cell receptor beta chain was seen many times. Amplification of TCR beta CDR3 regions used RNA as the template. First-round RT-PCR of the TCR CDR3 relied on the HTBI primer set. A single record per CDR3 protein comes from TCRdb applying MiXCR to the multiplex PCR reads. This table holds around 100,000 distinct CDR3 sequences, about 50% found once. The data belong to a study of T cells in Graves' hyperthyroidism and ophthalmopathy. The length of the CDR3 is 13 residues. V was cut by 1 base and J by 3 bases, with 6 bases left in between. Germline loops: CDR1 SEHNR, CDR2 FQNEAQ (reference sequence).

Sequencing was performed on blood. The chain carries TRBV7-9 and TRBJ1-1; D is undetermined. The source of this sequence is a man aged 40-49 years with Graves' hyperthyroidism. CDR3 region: CASSLVIDTEAFF. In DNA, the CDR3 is TGTGCCAGCAGCTTAGTGATCGACACTGAAGCTTTCTTT.